Each of the 25 T cell receptor beta chains below was sequenced from the same sample in a study of shared clonotypes between healthy human individuals. The table came from immunoSEQ multiplex PCR; TCRdb's copy has only in-frame clones and leaves some out. The sample yields 2 million to 3 million clones, 93% seen once. The sample taken for sequencing was naive CD4+ T cells from PBMCs. The subset: CD45RA+ positively selected. These TCRs come from a man aged 18 to 30 in good health. Some clones in this sample may be carry-over from other donors' samples.

As regards this clone: The sample has other DNA sequences that encode this CDR3 too. This chain connects TRBV27 to TRBJ1-3; 8 nucleotides match TRBD1. Germline assignment: CDR1 MNHEY and CDR2 SMNVEV (reference sequence). Germline trimming cut 5 bases from V and 0 bases from J; bases unmatched to any gene: 3. CDR3 length: 15 amino acids. This CDR3 is CASSRQGSSGNTIYF. The CDR3 DNA follows: TGTGCCAGCAGTCGACAGGGGAGCTCTGGAAACACCATATATTTT.

This clone was counted once. The V and J genes are TRBV5-1 and TRBJ1-2; D remains ambiguous. This CDR3 region has 16 residues. V lost 4 bases and J 2 bases, leaving 18 bases between the germline ends. Germline assignment: CDR1 SGHRS and CDR2 YFSETQ. The CDR3 spells CASSPRQAKLNYGYTF. As DNA, the CDR3 is TGCGCCAGCAGCCCCCGGCAGGCCAAGTTAAACTATGGCTACACCTTC.

The chain links TRBV7-8 to TRBJ2-2, with D perhaps TRBD2 (6 bases). This CDR3 is built from 16 residues. Trimming removed 5 bases from V and 9 bases from J, with 22 bases in between. Looked up from germline, CDR1 is SGHVS and CDR2 is FQNEAQ. The CDR3 sequence is CASSHSGPAGFRELFF. The DNA of the CDR3 is TGTGCCAGCAGCCACAGCGGGCCGGCGGGTTTCCGGGAGCTGTTTTTT.

CDR3 amino acids: CASSPPGLLGYHNEQFF. The DNA for the CDR3 is TGTGCCAGCAGCCCACCGGGACTCCTTGGCTATCACAATGAGCAGTTCTTC. The chain links TRBV9 to TRBJ2-1; maybe TRBD2 (6 bases). Trimming stripped 4 bases from V and 5 bases from J, with 22 bases between. The germline V gene has CDR1 SGDLS and CDR2 YYNGEE. The CDR3 sequence is 17 residues long.

The gene calls are TRBV5-1 and TRBJ2-7; D gene uncertain. The CDR3 is made up of 16 amino acids. CDR1 and CDR2 from the germline V gene are SGHRS and YFSETQ. The germline V and J ends were trimmed by 0 bases and 0 bases, with 13 bases remaining between them. For the CDR3, the DNA is TGCGCCAGCAGCTTGGGTCCTGGGGTGAGCTCCTACGAGCAGTACTTC. Translation: CASSLGPGVSSYEQYF.

This chain links TRBV7-8 with TRBJ2-5, with D perhaps matching TRBD1 or TRBD2 (5 bases each). The V end was cut by 6 bases, the J end by 3 bases, with 11 bases between. The CDR3 consists of 13 residues. The germline V gene has CDR1 SGHVS and CDR2 FQNEAQ. In nucleotides, the CDR3 is TGTGCCAGCAGGCACCGGGGCAAAGAGACCCAGTACTTC. Its translation: CASRHRGKETQYF.

The chain uses TRBV5-4 and TRBJ2-3; D uncertain. The CDR3 totals 16 residues. V was clipped by 4 bases and J by 1 base, with 16 bases between them. Germline V lookup: CDR1 SGHNT, CDR2 YYREEE (reference sequence). CDR3: CASSPFESLGTDTQYF. The CDR3 nucleotides are TGTGCCAGCAGCCCGTTTGAGTCGTTAGGCACAGATACGCAGTATTTT. Combining the CDR3 with reference TRBV5-4 and TRBJ2-3 gives the whole variable domain ETGVTQSPTHLIKTRGQQVTLRCSSQSGHNTVSWYQQALGQGPQFIFQYYREEENGRGNFPPRFSGLQFPNYSSELNVNALELDDSALYLCASSPFESLGTDTQYFGPGTRLTVL.

The CDR3 protein is CASSLGTSGGDGDIQYF. The CDR3, as DNA: TGTGCCAGCAGTCTGGGGACGAGCGGGGGAGACGGGGACATTCAGTACTTC. The chain uses TRBV25-1 and TRBJ2-4; 8 bases fit TRBD2. V lost 5 bases, J lost 8 bases, and 17 bases stayed unmatched. The CDR3 covers 17 residues. Germline V gives CDR1 MGHDK, CDR2 SYGVNS.

This chain joins TRBV2 and TRBJ1-1, with D possibly TRBD1 on 5 matching bases. Trimming stripped 7 bases from V and 4 bases from J, with 16 bases between. Germline CDR1 reads SNHLY; CDR2 reads FYNNEI. The CDR3 spans 14 residues. The DNA of the CDR3 is TGTGCCAGCACCCCGGACTTGGGGGGCACTGAAGCTTTCTTT. This sequence encodes CASTPDLGGTEAFF.

The chain couples TRBV11-1 to TRBJ1-2; D remains unclear. The germline gives CDR1 SGHAT, CDR2 FQDESV (reference sequence). The CDR3 runs to 14 residues. V was pared by 1 base and J by 4 bases, with 10 bases between. CDR3 bases: TGTGCCAGCAGCTTAGAGACAACGAGCTATGGCTACACCTTC. Translating gives CASSLETTSYGYTF.

This chain uses TRBV29-1 with TRBJ1-2; D ambiguous. Germline lookup yields CDR1 SQVTM and CDR2 ANQGSEA. The CDR3 contains 11 residues. The CDR3 DNA reads TGCATCATACAGATCGGCTATGGCTACACCTTC. It translates to CIIQIGYGYTF.

This clone was counted between two and nine times. The chain joins TRBV9 to TRBJ1-1; 8 positions match TRBD1. The CDR3 runs to 14 residues. After removal of 4 bases from V and 5 bases from J, the junction contained 7 bases not matched to a gene. CDR1 is SGDLS and CDR2 is YYNGEE in the germline V gene. The CDR3 reads CASSPLTGVTEAFF. CDR3 nucleotide sequence: TGTGCCAGCAGCCCTTTGACAGGGGTGACTGAAGCTTTCTTT.

The chain links TRBV18 to TRBJ1-2; D is undetermined. Germline V lookup: CDR1 KGHSH, CDR2 LQKENI. Trimming pared 3 bases from V and 0 bases from J, leaving 14 bases between. This CDR3 has 16 residues. Here the CDR3 reads CASSPLVAKANYGYTF. Written as DNA, the CDR3 is TGTGCCAGCTCACCCCTGGTAGCGAAAGCTAACTATGGCTACACCTTC.

This clone is a singleton in its sample. The chain combines TRBV7-9 with TRBJ2-7, with D tentatively TRBD1 (6 bases). Trimming cost V 5 bases and J 7 bases, with 15 bases left between them. The CDR3 has 13 residues. In germline, CDR1 is SEHNR, CDR2 FQNEAQ (reference sequence). The CDR3 DNA sequence: TGTGCCAGCAGCCCCCCAGGGGTGGGGGAGCAGTACTTC. As protein: CASSPPGVGEQYF.

This rearrangement joins TRBV28 to TRBJ2-2; a weak D match, TRBD2 (6 bases). The CDR3 contains 15 residues. CDR1 is MDHEN and CDR2 is SYDVKM in the germline V gene. V shed 3 bases and J shed 4 bases, with 12 bases lying between them. For the CDR3, the DNA is TGTGCCAGCAGTTTGCCTAGCGTGGGCACCGGGGAGCTGTTTTTT. This encodes CASSLPSVGTGELFF. The whole variable domain, filled in from reference TRBV28 and TRBJ2-2, reads DVKVTQSSRYLVKRTGEKVFLECVQDMDHENMFWYRQDPGLGLRLIYFSYDVKMKEKGDIPEGYSVSREKKERFSLILESASTNQTSMYLCASSLPSVGTGELFFGEGSRLTVL.

The table lists this clone with a count of one. Different DNA sequences within this sample yield the same CDR3. J is TRBJ2-5 and V is TRBV18, with 9 bases matching TRBD2. Germline V gene lookup returns CDR1 KGHSH and CDR2 LQKENI. The CDR3 is 14 amino acids. J gave up 2 bases and V 3 bases, and 1 base lay outside the gene matches. The DNA for the CDR3 is TGTGCCAGCTCACCGACTAGCGGACAAGAGACCCAGTACTTC. This gives the protein CASSPTSGQETQYF.

This clone was seen a few times. The rearrangement joins TRBV2 to TRBJ1-1; 9 bases map to TRBD1. CDR3 length: 14 amino acids. V shed 10 bases and J 2 bases; nucleotides not matched to a gene: 8. CDR1 is SNHLY, CDR2 FYNNEI, per germline. CDR3: CATPRDRENTEAFF. CDR3 nucleotide sequence: TGTGCCACCCCCCGGGACAGGGAAAACACTGAAGCTTTCTTT.

The rearrangement uses TRBV27 and TRBJ2-6, with a possible D match to TRBD2 (6 bases). The CDR3 runs to 15 residues. V lost 4 bases and J 2 bases, leaving 9 bases between the germline ends. Germline-derived CDR1 and CDR2 are MNHEY and SMNVEV (reference sequence). The DNA of the CDR3 is TGTGCCAGCAGTTCCCTAGCGCCTGGGGCCAACGTCCTGACTTTC. This translates into CASSSLAPGANVLTF.

V gene TRBV28 combines with J gene TRBJ1-2; 8 bases are a match to TRBD1. Per the germline V gene, CDR1 is MDHEN and CDR2 is SYDVKM. The V and J ends lost 1 base and 6 bases, in that order; junction bases with no gene match: 16. CDR3 length: 18 amino acids. This CDR3 reads CASSLSTLTGASHHGYTF. CDR3 nucleotides: TGTGCCAGCAGTTTATCCACCCTGACAGGGGCGAGCCACCATGGCTACACCTTC.

The chain is built from TRBV5-1 and TRBJ2-7; no clear D. V was clipped by 1 base and J by 3 bases, with 11 bases between them. Germline-derived CDR1 and CDR2 are SGHRS and YFSETQ. The CDR3 is 14 amino acids. The CDR3 here is CASSLNGPNYEQYF. CDR3 coding DNA: TGCGCCAGCAGCTTGAACGGGCCGAACTACGAGCAGTACTTC.

The genes are TRBV27 and TRBJ2-2, with 10 bases that match TRBD2. The CDR3 spans 16 residues. Looked up from germline, CDR1 is MNHEY and CDR2 is SMNVEV (reference sequence). V shed 1 base and J 6 bases; nucleotides not matched to a gene: 5. Here the CDR3 DNA reads TGTGCCAGCAGTTTATGGGCTAGCGGGAGTCCCGGGGAGCTGTTTTTT. Protein: CASSLWASGSPGELFF.

CDR3 amino acids: CASSQTENTNEKLFF. CDR3 sequence (DNA): TGTGCCAGCAGCCAAACGGAGAATACTAATGAAAAACTGTTTTTT. The chain links TRBV14 to TRBJ1-4; D is ambiguous. Trimming removed 2 bases at V and 2 bases at J, with 9 bases between. The CDR3 covers 15 residues. Germline V gives CDR1 SGHDN, CDR2 FVKESK.

This chain joins TRBV7-2 and TRBJ2-7, with D tentatively TRBD1 or TRBD2 (5 bases each). Germline CDR1 SGHTA, CDR2 FQGNSA. The V and J ends lost 5 bases and 4 bases respectively, with 30 bases between them. The CDR3 extends over 19 amino acids. CDR3 protein: CASSPGWGAARENRYEQYF. CDR3 DNA sequence: TGTGCCAGCAGCCCCGGGTGGGGCGCAGCCAGGGAGAATCGGTACGAGCAGTACTTC.

The V gene is TRBV7-9, the J gene TRBJ2-1; TRBD2 matches at 14 bases. Germline V gene sequence: CDR1 SEHNR, CDR2 FQNEAQ (reference sequence). The CDR3 is 17 residues long. V was clipped by 4 bases and J by 7 bases; unmatched bases: 9. CDR3 in amino acids: CASSSGLAGGTANEQFF. CDR3 DNA: TGTGCCAGCAGCTCCGGACTAGCGGGAGGTACGGCAAATGAGCAGTTCTTC.

For the CDR3, the DNA is TGTGCCAGCGCCCAGGGTGTGAACACCGGGGAGCTGTTTTTT. Protein: CASAQGVNTGELFF. The chain joins TRBV2 to TRBJ2-2; maybe TRBD1 (5 bases). This CDR3 region has 14 residues. With 8 bases removed from V and 1 base from J, the gap between germline ends came to 11 bases. Germline CDR1 and CDR2: SNHLY and FYNNEI. Together with reference TRBV2 and TRBJ2-2, the CDR3 gives the full variable domain: EPEVTQTPSHQVTQMGQEVILRCVPISNHLYFYWYRQILGQKVEFLVSFYNNEISEKSEIFDDQFSVERPDGSNFTLKIRSTKLEDSAMYFCASAQGVNTGELFFGEGSRLTVL.